These T cell receptor beta chains were read from a single sample in a study of blood T cell repertoires in COVID-19. Method: immunoSEQ multiplex PCR; TCRdb's copy keeps in-frame clones and lacks some. The table includes over 300,000 clones, 70% to 90% detected once. The sample taken for sequencing was PBMCs or T cells enriched from blood (not recorded which). These receptors were obtained from a woman in her twenties or thirties who had recovered from COVID-19. The CDR3 runs from the conserved cysteine through the conserved F or W. A D gene is named only where the DNA matches it firmly. Some rows mark clone size as missing; the rest say once, few, many or name a class of expanded clone.

>TRBV6-4|NA|NA|18|TRBJ2-3
TGTGCCAGCCTAGTGAAACAGGGACCTCGAAACCCCACAGATACGCAGTATTTT
CASLVKQGPRNPTDTQYF
>TRBV14|few|NA|13|TRBJ1-4
TGTGCCAGCAGCCAGGGCCCAGGGCTGAAACTGTTTTTT
CASSQGPGLKLFF
>TRBV27|few|NA|17|TRBJ1-6
TGTGCCAGCAGTTTTCGCCCGACAGTCTCCTATAATTCACCCCTCCACTTT
CASSFRPTVSYNSPLHF
>TRBV19|NA|TRBD1|17|TRBJ1-1
TGTGCCAGTAGTACCCCGGGACAGTGGAGTCCTAACACTGAAGCTTTCTTT
CASSTPGQWSPNTEAFF
>TRBV11-2|NA|NA|18|TRBJ1-2
TGTGCCAGCAGCTTAGATGGGGGCACGCCTATAGCTAACTATGGCTACACCTTC
CASSLDGGTPIANYGYTF
>TRBV7-2|NA|NA|14|TRBJ1-1
TGTGCCAGCAGCACTGGGGGGACGAACACTGAAGCTTTCTTT
CASSTGGTNTEAFF
>TRBV7-2|few|NA|14|TRBJ1-2
TGTGCCAGCAGCTTAGTCCCAGGGAGGTCCGGCTACACCTTC
CASSLVPGRSGYTF
>TRBV30|NA|NA|12|TRBJ2-2
TGTGCCTGGCCCAGGGGGGCCGGGGAGCTGTTTTTT
CAWPRGAGELFF
>TRBV5-5|NA|TRBD1|14|TRBJ1-5
TGTGCCAGCAGCTTAGGACAGGGGATGCAGCCCCAGCATTTT
CASSLGQGMQPQHF
>TRBV5-6|NA|NA|16|TRBJ1-2
TGTGCCAGCAGCGTGGGACCCCACAAGGGAGCGGATGGCTACACCTTC
CASSVGPHKGADGYTF
>TRBV5-1|NA|TRBD2|16|TRBJ2-3
TGCGCCAGCAGCTCCCGACTAACCGGGAGGACAGATACGCAGTATTTT
CASSSRLTGRTDTQYF
>TRBV6-1|NA|NA|14|TRBJ1-2
TGTGCCAGCAGTGAACAGGGGTTGGCGGATGGCTACACCTTC
CASSEQGLADGYTF
>TRBV2|NA|TRBD1|16|TRBJ1-6
TGTGCCAGCACCCTGGCAGGGGGGTCCTATAATTCACCCCTCCACTTT
CASTLAGGSYNSPLHF
>TRBV4-1|NA|TRBD1|14|TRBJ2-7
TGCGCCAGCAGCCAACCGGGACAGACCTACGAGCAGTACTTC
CASSQPGQTYEQYF
>TRBV6-6|few|TRBD1|19|TRBJ1-5
TGTGCCAGCAGTCAATACACTGGACAGGGGGCTGGTTTTAATCAGCCCCAGCATTTT
CASSQYTGQGAGFNQPQHF
>TRBV29-1|NA|NA|12|TRBJ2-1
TGCAGCGCCCCACACCCGTACAATGAGCAGTTCTTC
CSAPHPYNEQFF
>TRBV5-8|NA|NA|15|TRBJ1-6
TGTGCCAGCAGCCCGATAATTGGGGGGAATTCACCCCTCCACTTT
CASSPIIGGNSPLHF
>TRBV7-8|NA|NA|13|TRBJ2-7
TGTGCCAGCACTAGGGGGGGATCCTACGAGCAGTACTTC
CASTRGGSYEQYF
>TRBV19|NA|NA|14|TRBJ1-1
TGTGCCAGTAGTATAGGCCCCAGGGGCACTGAAGCTTTCTTT
CASSIGPRGTEAFF
>TRBV9|NA|TRBD1|15|TRBJ2-1
TGTGCCAGCAGCCCGGGGACAGGGGTAAACAATGAGCAGTTCTTC
CASSPGTGVNNEQFF
>TRBV9|once|TRBD1|13|TRBJ1-1
TGTGCCAGCAGCGTGGGACAGGGTCTGGAAGCTTTCTTT
CASSVGQGLEAFF
>TRBV19|NA|TRBD2|16|TRBJ2-3
TGTGCCAGTAGTATTCGGGCTAGCGGGGGCACAGATACGCAGTATTTT
CASSIRASGGTDTQYF
>TRBV7-2|once|NA|13|TRBJ1-2
TGTGCCAGCAGCTTAGGCGCGGATTATGGCTACACCTTC
CASSLGADYGYTF
>TRBV5-1|NA|TRBD2|16|TRBJ2-5
TGCGCCAGCAGCTTGGGGCTAGCGGGGGGAAAAGAGACCCAGTACTTC
CASSLGLAGGKETQYF
>TRBV7-2|NA|TRBD1|14|TRBJ1-1
TGTGCCAGCACCCGGGACAGGGTGAACACTGAAGCTTTCTTT
CASTRDRVNTEAFF